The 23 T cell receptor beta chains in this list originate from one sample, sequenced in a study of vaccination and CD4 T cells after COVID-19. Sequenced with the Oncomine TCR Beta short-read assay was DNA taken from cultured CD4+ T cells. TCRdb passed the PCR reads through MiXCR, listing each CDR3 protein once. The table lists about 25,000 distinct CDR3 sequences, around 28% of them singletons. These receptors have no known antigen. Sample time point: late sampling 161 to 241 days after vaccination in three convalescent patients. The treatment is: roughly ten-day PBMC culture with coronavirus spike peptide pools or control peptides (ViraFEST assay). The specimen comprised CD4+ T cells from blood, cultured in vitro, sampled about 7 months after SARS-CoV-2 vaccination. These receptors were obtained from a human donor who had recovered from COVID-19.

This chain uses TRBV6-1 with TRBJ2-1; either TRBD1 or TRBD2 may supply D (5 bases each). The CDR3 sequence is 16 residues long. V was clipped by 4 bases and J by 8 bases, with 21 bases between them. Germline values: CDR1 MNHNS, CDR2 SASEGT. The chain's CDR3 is CASSVQGPGISDEQFF. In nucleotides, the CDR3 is TGTGCCAGCAGTGTGCAGGGTCCGGGAATTTCCGATGAGCAGTTCTTC.

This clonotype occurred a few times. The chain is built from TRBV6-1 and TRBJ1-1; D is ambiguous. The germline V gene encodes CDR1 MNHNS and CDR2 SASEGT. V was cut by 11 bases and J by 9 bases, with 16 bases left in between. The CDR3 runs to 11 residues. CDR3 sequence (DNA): TGTGCCGCCTCGTCCAAGCTTCAAGCTTTCTTT. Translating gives CAASSKLQAFF.

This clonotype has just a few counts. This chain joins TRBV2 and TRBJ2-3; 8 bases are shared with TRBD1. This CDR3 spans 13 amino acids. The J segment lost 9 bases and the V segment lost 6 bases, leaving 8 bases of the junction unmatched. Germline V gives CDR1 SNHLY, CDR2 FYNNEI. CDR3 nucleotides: TGTGCCAGCAGAGGGCAGGGGGCAAAAACGCAGTATTTT. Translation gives CASRGQGAKTQYF.

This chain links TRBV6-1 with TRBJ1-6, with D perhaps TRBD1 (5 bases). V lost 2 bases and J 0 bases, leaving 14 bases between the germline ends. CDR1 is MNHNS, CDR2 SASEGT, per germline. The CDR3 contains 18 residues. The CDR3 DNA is TGTGCCAGCAGTGAATTTGTGGCGAGGGGCTCCTATAATTCACCCCTCCACTTT. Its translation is CASSEFVARGSYNSPLHF.

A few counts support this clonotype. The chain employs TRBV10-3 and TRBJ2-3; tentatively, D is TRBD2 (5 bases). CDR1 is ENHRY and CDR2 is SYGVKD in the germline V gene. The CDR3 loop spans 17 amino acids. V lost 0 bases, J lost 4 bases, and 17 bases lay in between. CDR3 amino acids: CAISESSRTSHSDTQYF. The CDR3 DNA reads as TGTGCCATCAGTGAGTCGAGTAGAACTAGTCACTCAGATACGCAGTATTTT.

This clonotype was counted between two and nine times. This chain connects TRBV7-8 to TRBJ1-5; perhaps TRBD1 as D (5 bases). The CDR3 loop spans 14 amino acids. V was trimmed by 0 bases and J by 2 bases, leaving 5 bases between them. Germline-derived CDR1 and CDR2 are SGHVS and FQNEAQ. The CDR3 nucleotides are TGTGCCAGCAGCTTAGCAGGGGGCAATCAGCCCCAGCATTTT. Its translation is CASSLAGGNQPQHF.

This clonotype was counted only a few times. Here the CDR3 reads CASSLISGQGSAGYTF. DNA for the CDR3: TGTGCCAGCAGTTTAATCAGTGGACAGGGTAGTGCTGGCTACACCTTC. The chain is built from TRBV28 and TRBJ1-2; 8 nucleotides match TRBD1. Germline V gene data show CDR1 as MDHEN and CDR2 as SYDVKM. The CDR3 contains 16 residues. V was clipped by 2 bases and J by 7 bases; unmatched bases: 12.

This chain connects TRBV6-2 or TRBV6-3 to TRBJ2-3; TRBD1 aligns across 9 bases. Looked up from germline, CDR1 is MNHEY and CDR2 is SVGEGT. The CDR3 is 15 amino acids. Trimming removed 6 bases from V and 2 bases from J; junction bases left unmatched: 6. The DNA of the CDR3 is TGTGCCAGCAGCCCCGGGACAGGGCACACAGATACGCAGTATTTT. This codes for CASSPGTGHTDTQYF.

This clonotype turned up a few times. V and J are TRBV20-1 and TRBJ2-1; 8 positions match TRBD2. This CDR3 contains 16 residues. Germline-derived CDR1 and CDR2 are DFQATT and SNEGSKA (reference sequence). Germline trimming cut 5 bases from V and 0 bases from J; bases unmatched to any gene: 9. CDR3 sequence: CSAVDIAGSSYNEQFF. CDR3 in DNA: TGCAGTGCTGTCGATATAGCGGGGAGCTCCTACAATGAGCAGTTCTTC.

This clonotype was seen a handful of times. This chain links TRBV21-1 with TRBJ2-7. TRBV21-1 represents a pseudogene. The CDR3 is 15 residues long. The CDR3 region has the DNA TGTGCCAGCAGCAAACGTCTCTGGATGTCCTACGAGCAGTACTTC. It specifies CASSKRLWMSYEQYF.

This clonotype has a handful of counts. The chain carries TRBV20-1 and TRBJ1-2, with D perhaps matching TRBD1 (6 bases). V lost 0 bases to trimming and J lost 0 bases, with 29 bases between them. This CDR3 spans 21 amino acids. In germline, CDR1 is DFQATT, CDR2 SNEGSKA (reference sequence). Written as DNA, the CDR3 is TGCAGTGCTAGAGATATCGGTATAGGCAGGGCTAAGGGGGTAGCTAACTATGGCTACACCTTC. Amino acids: CSARDIGIGRAKGVANYGYTF.

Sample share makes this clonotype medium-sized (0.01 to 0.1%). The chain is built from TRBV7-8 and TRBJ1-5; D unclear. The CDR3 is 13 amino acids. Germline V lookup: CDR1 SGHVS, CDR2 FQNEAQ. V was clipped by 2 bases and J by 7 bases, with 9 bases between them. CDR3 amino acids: CASSLLRSQPQHF. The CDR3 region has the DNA TGTGCCAGCAGCTTACTGAGGTCCCAGCCCCAGCATTTT.

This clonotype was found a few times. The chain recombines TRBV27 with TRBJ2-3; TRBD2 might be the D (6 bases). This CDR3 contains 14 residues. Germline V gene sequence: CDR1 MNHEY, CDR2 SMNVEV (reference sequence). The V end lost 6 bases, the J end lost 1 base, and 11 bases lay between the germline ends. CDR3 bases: TGTGCCAGCAGGGACTATGGCGGCACAGATACGCAGTATTTT. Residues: CASRDYGGTDTQYF.

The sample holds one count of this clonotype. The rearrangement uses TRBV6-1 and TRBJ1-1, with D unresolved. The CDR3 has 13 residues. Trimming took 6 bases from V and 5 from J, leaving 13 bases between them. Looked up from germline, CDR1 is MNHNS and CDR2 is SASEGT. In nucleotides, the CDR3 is TGTGCCAGCAGCCCTCCTTCTACTACTGAAGCTTTCTTT. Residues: CASSPPSTTEAFF.

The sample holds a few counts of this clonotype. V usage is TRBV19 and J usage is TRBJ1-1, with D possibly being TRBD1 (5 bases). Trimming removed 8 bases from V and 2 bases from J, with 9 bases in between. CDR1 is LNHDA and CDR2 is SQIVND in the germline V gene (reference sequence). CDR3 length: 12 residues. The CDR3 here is CASLRGNTEAFF. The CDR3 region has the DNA TGTGCCAGTCTAAGGGGCAACACTGAAGCTTTCTTT.

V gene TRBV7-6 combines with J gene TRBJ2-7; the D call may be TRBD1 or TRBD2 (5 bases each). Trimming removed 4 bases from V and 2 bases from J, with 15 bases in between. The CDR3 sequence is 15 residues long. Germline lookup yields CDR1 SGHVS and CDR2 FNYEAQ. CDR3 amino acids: CASSSSFGATYEQYF. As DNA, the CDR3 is TGTGCCAGCAGCTCTAGCTTCGGGGCTACCTACGAGCAGTACTTC.

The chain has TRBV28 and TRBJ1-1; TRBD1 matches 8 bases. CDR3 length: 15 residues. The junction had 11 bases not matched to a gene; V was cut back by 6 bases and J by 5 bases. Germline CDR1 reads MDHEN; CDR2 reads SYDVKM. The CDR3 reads CASRSGQGGKTEAFF. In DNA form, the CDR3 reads TGTGCCAGCAGATCCGGACAGGGAGGGAAAACTGAAGCTTTCTTT.

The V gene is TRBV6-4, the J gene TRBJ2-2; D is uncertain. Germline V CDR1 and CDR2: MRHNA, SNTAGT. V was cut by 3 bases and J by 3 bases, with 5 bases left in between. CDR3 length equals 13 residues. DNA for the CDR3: TGTGCCAGCAGTGAGTCCGACACCGGGGAGCTGTTTTTT. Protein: CASSESDTGELFF.

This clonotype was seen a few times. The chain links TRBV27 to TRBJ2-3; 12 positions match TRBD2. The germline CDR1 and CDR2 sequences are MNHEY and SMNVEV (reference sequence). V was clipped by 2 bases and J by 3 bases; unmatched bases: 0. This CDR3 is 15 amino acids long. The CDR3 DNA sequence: TGTGCCAGCAGTTTAGGGACTAGCGGGACAGATACGCAGTATTTT. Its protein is CASSLGTSGTDTQYF.

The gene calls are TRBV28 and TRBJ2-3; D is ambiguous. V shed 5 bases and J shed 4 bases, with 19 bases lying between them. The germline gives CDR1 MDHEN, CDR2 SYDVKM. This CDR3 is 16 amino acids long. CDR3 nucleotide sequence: TGTGCCAGCAGTCCCCTTGGGGTGGTTGTCCCAGATACGCAGTATTTT. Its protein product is CASSPLGVVVPDTQYF.

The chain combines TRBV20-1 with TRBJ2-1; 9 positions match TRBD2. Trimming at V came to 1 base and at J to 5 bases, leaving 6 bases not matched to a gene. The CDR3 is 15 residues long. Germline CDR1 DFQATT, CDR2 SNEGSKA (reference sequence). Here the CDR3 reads CSARAVREGNNEQFF. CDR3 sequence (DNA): TGCAGTGCTAGAGCGGTGCGGGAGGGTAACAATGAGCAGTTCTTC.

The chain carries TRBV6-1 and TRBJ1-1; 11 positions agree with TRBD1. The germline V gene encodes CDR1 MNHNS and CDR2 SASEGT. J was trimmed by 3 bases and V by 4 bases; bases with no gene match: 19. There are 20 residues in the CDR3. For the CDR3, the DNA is TGTGCCAGCAGTGCCTATACTCTAGGACAGGGGGCGGGGGGAGACACTGAAGCTTTCTTT. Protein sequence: CASSAYTLGQGAGGDTEAFF.

CDR3 sequence (DNA): TGTGCCACCAGTGATTTGACCCGGGACAGGGAGGGTCAGCCCCAGCATTTT. Protein: CATSDLTRDREGQPQHF. V gene TRBV24-1 combines with J gene TRBJ1-5; TRBD1 agrees at 9 bases. V was pared by 0 bases and J by 6 bases, with 8 bases of the junction left unmatched. This CDR3 region has 17 residues. Germline values: CDR1 KGHDR, CDR2 SFDVKD.